This T cell receptor beta chain was found in a study of T-cell memory formation after mild COVID-19. The junction had 6 bases not matched to a gene; V was cut back by 8 bases and J by 4 bases. Per germline, CDR1 LNHDA and CDR2 SQIVND (reference sequence). The CDR3 has 13 amino acids. TCRdb ran MiXCR on the 5' RACE reads and lists one entry per CDR3 protein. The sample holds around 300,000 distinct CDR3 sequences, 14% seen once. The specimen was PBMCs or a T cell subset sorted from them (not recorded which). The sequence was obtained from a man between 18 and 35 years old who had mild COVID-19 (a few samples of this study predate the infection). Cell type and time point are not known. The V call is TRBV19, the J call TRBJ2-5; 8 nucleotides line up with TRBD1. The CDR3 DNA is TGTGCCAGTCGCAGGACAGGGACAGAGACCCAGTACTTC. This translates into CASRRTGTETQYF.